The 28 T cell receptor beta chains below all came from one sample that was sequenced in a study of CD8 T cells in Susac syndrome (dated 2019 in TCRdb). Libraries were prepared through the immunoSEQ multiplex PCR assay. RNA was extracted using the RNeasy kit, and roughly 0.5 to 1 ug of the RNA was reverse transcribed with random hexamers. TCRdb reworked the public reads: Q25 trimming with fastp, MiXCR clone assembly, productive beta chains retained. When rows share a CDR3 protein, they turn into one entry using the most common DNA and genes. The sample table contains approximately 120,000 distinct CDR3 sequences; only one count was recorded for over 85% of them. Roughly 0.29% of the sample is in the top ten clones. Sample: CD8+ T cells from PBMCs. These receptors were collected from a human donor with multiple sclerosis.

The chain is built from TRBV2 and TRBJ1-2; maybe TRBD1 (5 bases). The CDR3 covers 15 residues. From germline, CDR1 is SNHLY and CDR2 FYNNEI. Between the trimmed V and J ends, which lost 6 bases and 0 bases, there was a span of 14 bases. Written as DNA, the CDR3 is TGTGCCAGCAGAGGGATTCGGGGACCTAACTATGGCTACACCTTC. Encoded protein: CASRGIRGPNYGYTF.

The genes are TRBV20-1 and TRBJ2-3, with 11 bases that match TRBD2. V shed 7 bases, J shed 6 bases, and the junction held 15 bases outside the gene matches. CDR3 length equals 16 residues. CDR1 DFQATT and CDR2 SNEGSKA come from the germline V gene (reference sequence). The CDR3 bases are TGCAGTGTCAGAGAAATGGCTAGCGGGAGGTGGGATACGCAGTATTTT. Amino acid sequence: CSVREMASGRWDTQYF.

This chain links TRBV11-2 with TRBJ1-2, with D unclear. Trimming took off 5 bases at V and 2 bases at J, with 9 bases between the two ends. This CDR3 contains 13 residues. Germline V CDR1 and CDR2: SGHAT, FQNNGV. This CDR3 is CASSPGRNYGYTF. As DNA, the CDR3 is TGTGCCAGCAGCCCAGGACGGAACTATGGCTACACCTTC.

The chain recombines TRBV6-1 with TRBJ2-7, with 9 positions matching TRBD2. The CDR3 consists of 17 residues. Losses at the gene ends were 4 bases for V and 1 base for J; bases not matched to a gene: 11. Per the germline V gene, CDR1 is MNHNS and CDR2 is SASEGT. The CDR3 DNA follows: TGTGCCAGCAGTGCGTACTGGCGGGAGGGCCCGTCCTACGAGCAGTACGTC. Encoded protein: CASSAYWREGPSYEQYV.

The chain recombines TRBV3-1 with TRBJ2-6; the D gene is possibly TRBD1 (6 bases). The ends were cut back, 6 bases at V and 0 bases at J, with 18 bases in the middle. The CDR3 sequence is 18 residues long. The V gene's germline CDR1 is LGHDT and CDR2 YNNKEL (reference sequence). CDR3 in DNA: TGTGCCAGCAGGCCGAGGCCGGGACAAACCTCTGGGGCCAACGTCCTGACTTTC. This translates into CASRPRPGQTSGANVLTF.

The chain combines TRBV5-6 with TRBJ2-7; 8 bases are shared with TRBD1. Per the germline V gene, CDR1 is SGHDT and CDR2 is YYEEEE. Trimming removed 1 base from V and 7 bases from J; junction bases left unmatched: 13. The CDR3 has 16 amino acids. CDR3 nucleotides: TGTGCCAGCAGCTTGTGGTCGGACAGGGAAGAGTGGGAGCAGTACTTC. It specifies CASSLWSDREEWEQYF.

The chain uses TRBV29-1 and TRBJ1-4, with D perhaps matching TRBD1 (6 bases). The CDR3 sequence is 14 residues long. Germline CDR1 SQVTM, CDR2 ANQGSEA. Trimming cost V 4 bases and J 6 bases, with 15 bases left between them. DNA for the CDR3: TGCAGCGTTGGGACCGGGACATCCGATGAAAAACTGTTTTTT. Its protein is CSVGTGTSDEKLFF.

This rearrangement joins TRBV6-2 or TRBV6-3 to TRBJ1-1, with D unclear. This CDR3 has 13 amino acids. CDR1 and CDR2 (germline): MNHEY, SVGEGT. The V end lost 10 bases, the J end lost 0 bases, and 12 bases lay between the germline ends. CDR3 DNA: TGTGCCACTCTCCGGGTGATGAACACTGAAGCTTTCTTT. It translates to CATLRVMNTEAFF.

DNA for the CDR3: TGCAGTGCTCGGACAACCCTAGCCAAAAACATTCAGTACTTC. Protein sequence: CSARTTLAKNIQYF. The rearrangement joins TRBV20-1 to TRBJ2-4, with a possible D match to TRBD1 (5 bases). The CDR3 has 14 amino acids. V lost 5 bases to trimming and J lost 0 bases, with 11 bases between them. The V gene's germline CDR1 is DFQATT and CDR2 SNEGSKA (reference sequence).

The gene calls are TRBV20-1 and TRBJ1-6; a possible D gene is TRBD1 (5 bases). Trimming shortened V by 0 bases and J by 7 bases, and 13 bases separated the two germline ends. Germline V gene lookup returns CDR1 DFQATT and CDR2 SNEGSKA (reference sequence). The CDR3 contains 15 residues. The CDR3 region has the DNA TGCAGTGCTAGAGATCTAACAGGCTTAAATTCACCCCTCCACTTT. Residues: CSARDLTGLNSPLHF.

J is TRBJ2-3 and V is TRBV7-9; the match to TRBD1 covers 7 bases. CDR1 SEHNR and CDR2 FQNEAQ come from the germline V gene (reference sequence). J gave up 4 bases and V 3 bases, and 10 bases lay outside the gene matches. The CDR3 sequence is 16 residues long. In DNA, the CDR3 is TGTGCCAGCAGCTTTGTTGGCGACAGGGCCCCAGATACGCAGTATTTT. Its protein is CASSFVGDRAPDTQYF.

The chain has TRBV30 and TRBJ1-6, with TRBD1 identical over 7 bases. With 6 bases clipped from V and 7 bases from J, the junction kept 9 bases outside the gene matches. This CDR3 contains 14 residues. Looked up from germline, CDR1 is GTSNPN and CDR2 is SVGIG (reference sequence). In DNA form, the CDR3 reads TGTGCCTGTAAACGGACAGGCTCCAATTCACCCCTCCACTTT. It encodes CACKRTGSNSPLHF.

The chain joins TRBV12-3 or TRBV12-4 to TRBJ2-2; perhaps D is TRBD1 or TRBD2 (5 bases each). The CDR3 covers 15 residues. Trimming left V 6 bases short and J 4 bases short, with 15 bases between. In nucleotides, the CDR3 is TGTGCCAGCAGGCCCGGGACGCCTAGCACCGGGGAGCTGTTTTTT. Its protein is CASRPGTPSTGELFF.

Here the CDR3 DNA reads TGTGCCAGCAGCGGGGAGGGCAAAGACGAAAAACTGTTTTTT. This translates into CASSGEGKDEKLFF. This chain joins TRBV9 and TRBJ1-4; D uncertain. V gave up 3 bases and J gave up 8 bases, with 14 bases separating them. CDR3 length equals 14 residues. Germline loops: CDR1 SGDLS, CDR2 YYNGEE.

The rearrangement links TRBV5-1 to TRBJ1-3; D possibly corresponds to TRBD1 (6 bases). The CDR3 runs to 16 residues. V lost 0 bases to trimming and J lost 0 bases, with 10 bases between them. CDR1 and CDR2 (germline): SGHRS, YFSETQ. This CDR3 is CASSLGGPSSGNTIYF. The CDR3 region has the DNA TGCGCCAGCAGCTTGGGGGGGCCGAGCTCTGGAAACACCATATATTTT.

The J gene is TRBJ2-4, the V gene TRBV19; D might be TRBD2 (5 bases). Trimming left V 3 bases short and J 0 bases short, with 12 bases between. Germline CDR1 and CDR2: LNHDA and SQIVND (reference sequence). This CDR3 region has 16 residues. The CDR3 nucleotides are TGTGCCAGTAGTATTCGGGCGGGCCTAGCCAAAAACATTCAGTACTTC. Translating gives CASSIRAGLAKNIQYF.

The chain uses TRBV13 and TRBJ2-7; the D is unclear. This CDR3 region has 14 residues. The V and J ends lost 4 bases and 0 bases respectively, with 10 bases between them. The V gene's germline CDR1 is PRHDT and CDR2 FYEKMQ (reference sequence). For the CDR3, the DNA is TGTGCCAGCAGCTCCCGACTGAGCTCCTACGAGCAGTACGTC. It specifies CASSSRLSSYEQYV.

This chain joins TRBV24-1 and TRBJ2-1; the D gene is possibly TRBD2 (5 bases). Trimming removed 0 bases at V and 15 bases at J, with 11 bases between. The germline gives CDR1 KGHDR, CDR2 SFDVKD. This CDR3 contains 12 residues. CDR3 amino acids: CATSDLRSRGFF. The DNA for the CDR3 is TGTGCCACCAGTGATTTGAGATCCCGGGGGTTCTTC.

The J gene is TRBJ1-2, the V gene TRBV28, with D perhaps matching TRBD1 (5 bases). Trimming cost V 5 bases and J 3 bases, with 13 bases left between them. CDR1 MDHEN and CDR2 SYDVKM come from the germline V gene. This CDR3 region has 14 residues. CDR3 DNA: TGTGCCAGCAGTCCGGTTGGAGGGGACTATGGCTACACCTTC. Its translation: CASSPVGGDYGYTF.

The chain recombines TRBV10-3 with TRBJ2-1; 11 bases match TRBD2. V was clipped by 6 bases and J by 10 bases; unmatched bases: 11. Germline V lookup: CDR1 ENHRY, CDR2 SYGVKD. CDR3 length equals 15 residues. The CDR3 bases are TGTGCCATCAGGACTAGCGGGGCGTCCTGGGGGGAGCAGTTCTTC. Its translation is CAIRTSGASWGEQFF.

This rearrangement joins TRBV7-9 to TRBJ2-3; either TRBD1 or TRBD2 may fit D (6 bases each). The germline CDR1 and CDR2 sequences are SEHNR and FQNEAQ (reference sequence). This CDR3 has 14 amino acids. V lost 4 bases and J lost 8, with 16 bases in between. The CDR3 DNA reads TGTGCCAGCAGCTCCGCGGCCGAGGGGGGTACGCAGTATTTT. Amino acids: CASSSAAEGGTQYF.

The CDR3 coding sequence is TGTGCCAGCAGCCCTAGGGACTCGCCGAACACCGGGGAGCTGTTTTTT. It yields the protein CASSPRDSPNTGELFF. V is TRBV28 and J is TRBJ2-2, with a tentative D call TRBD2 (6 bases). Germline V gives CDR1 MDHEN, CDR2 SYDVKM. The germline V and J ends were trimmed by 6 bases and 0 bases, with 14 bases remaining between them. CDR3 length: 16 amino acids.

V is TRBV29-1 and J is TRBJ2-5; 10 nucleotides line up with TRBD2. Germline lookup yields CDR1 SQVTM and CDR2 ANQGSEA. This CDR3 has 14 amino acids. V gave up 5 bases and J gave up 3 bases; unmatched junction bases: 6. This chain's CDR3 is CSVQASGGKETQYF. CDR3 nucleotide sequence: TGCAGCGTTCAGGCTAGCGGGGGAAAAGAGACCCAGTACTTC. The variable domain in full, completed from reference TRBV29-1 and TRBJ2-5, reads SAVISQKPSRDICQRGTSLTIQCQVDSQVTMMFWYRQQPGQSLTLIATANQGSEATYESGFVIDKFPISRPNLTFSTLTVSNMSPEDSSIYLCSVQASGGKETQYFGPGTRLLVL.

The chain joins TRBV7-8 to TRBJ1-1, with 7 bases matching TRBD1. This CDR3 is built from 14 residues. The V gene's germline CDR1 is SGHVS and CDR2 FQNEAQ. Trimming at V came to 5 bases and at J to 4 bases, leaving 7 bases not matched to a gene. The CDR3 loop reads CASSLRGLGTEAFF. In DNA form, the CDR3 reads TGTGCCAGCAGCCTCAGGGGGTTGGGCACTGAAGCTTTCTTT.

The rearrangement uses TRBV7-2 and TRBJ1-2, with 8 bases that match TRBD1. The CDR3 loop spans 15 amino acids. Germline loops: CDR1 SGHTA, CDR2 FQGNSA. J gave up 5 bases and V 1 base, and 6 bases lay outside the gene matches. This CDR3 reads CASSLDGDRGYGYTF. The CDR3 DNA sequence: TGTGCCAGCAGCTTAGATGGAGACAGGGGTTATGGCTACACCTTC.

The chain has TRBV19 and TRBJ2-2; 12 bases line up with TRBD1. V lost 6 bases to trimming and J lost 7 bases; unmatched junction nucleotides: 6. Germline loops: CDR1 LNHDA, CDR2 SQIVND (reference sequence). The CDR3 runs 15 residues. DNA for the CDR3: TGTGCCAGTAGCAGGGACAGGGGGCCGAGCGGGGAGCTGTTTTTT. It is translated as CASSRDRGPSGELFF.

The rearrangement joins TRBV9 to TRBJ2-1, with TRBD2 matching over 7 bases. V gave up 0 bases and J gave up 3 bases; unmatched junction bases: 3. Germline CDR1 and CDR2: SGDLS and YYNGEE. The CDR3 loop spans 15 amino acids. The chain's CDR3 is CASSVGGTIYNEQFF. The CDR3 DNA reads TGTGCCAGCAGCGTAGGTGGGACTATCTACAATGAGCAGTTCTTC.

This clonotype was picked up a small number of times. The genes are TRBV7-9 and TRBJ2-7, with 9 positions matching TRBD1. Germline V gene sequence: CDR1 SEHNR, CDR2 FQNEAQ (reference sequence). The CDR3 runs to 16 residues. The ends lost 2 bases at V and 0 bases at J; junction bases unmatched: 5. In nucleotides, the CDR3 is TGTGCCAGCAGCTTAATAACGGGACAGGGCTCCTACGAGCAGTACTTC. Translated: CASSLITGQGSYEQYF.